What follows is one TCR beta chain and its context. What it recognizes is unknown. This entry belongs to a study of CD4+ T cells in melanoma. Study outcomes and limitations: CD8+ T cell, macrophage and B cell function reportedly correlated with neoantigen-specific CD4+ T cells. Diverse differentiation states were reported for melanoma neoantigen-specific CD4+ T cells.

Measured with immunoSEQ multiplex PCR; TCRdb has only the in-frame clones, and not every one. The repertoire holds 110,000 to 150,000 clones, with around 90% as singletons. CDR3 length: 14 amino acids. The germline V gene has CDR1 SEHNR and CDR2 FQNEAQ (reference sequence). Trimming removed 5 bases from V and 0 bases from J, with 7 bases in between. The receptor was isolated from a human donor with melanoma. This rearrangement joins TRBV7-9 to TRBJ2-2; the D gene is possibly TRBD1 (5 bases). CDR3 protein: CASSKGANTGELFF. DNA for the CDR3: TGTGCCAGCAGCAAAGGGGCGAACACCGGGGAGCTGTTTTTT.